The rows below give T cell receptor beta chains drawn from one sample of a study of T cells in Graves' hyperthyroidism and ophthalmopathy. MiXCR, run by TCRdb on the multiplex PCR reads, gives a single entry per CDR3 protein. Found here are about 360,000 distinct CDR3 sequences, less than 15% of them singletons; the top ten hold around a tenth. The sample was blood. Receptors were obtained from a woman aged 18-30 years with Graves' hyperthyroidism. Both conserved end residues are part of each CDR3. The order of the fields is V gene, J gene, clone size, D gene, CDR3 protein, CDR3 DNA. The D gene is left open where the match is weak. Only some rows state a clone size, as once, few, many or a class for expanded clones.

TRBV6-1	TRBJ1-2	NA	NA	CASLDQWGWGYTF	TGTGCCAGCCTAGACCAATGGGGTTGGGGCTACACCTTC
TRBV4-3	TRBJ2-7	few	TRBD1	CASSQARGQLYEQYF	TGCGCCAGCAGCCAAGCCCGGGGACAGCTCTACGAGCAGTACTTC
TRBV7-8	TRBJ1-3	many	NA	CASSLGHEADGNTIYF	TGTGCCAGCAGCTTAGGACACGAAGCGGACGGAAACACCATATATTTT
TRBV6-1	TRBJ1-2	many	NA	CASSKVKPPDGATYGYTF	TGTGCCAGCAGTAAGGTTAAGCCACCTGACGGGGCAACCTATGGCTACACCTTC
TRBV7-8	TRBJ1-1	many	NA	CASSLGDTPGTEAFF	TGTGCCAGCAGCTTAGGGGACACCCCGGGCACTGAAGCTTTCTTT
TRBV5-1	TRBJ1-2	many	TRBD1	CASSRGTVDGYTF	TGCGCCAGCAGCCGAGGGACAGTGGATGGCTACACCTTC
TRBV2	TRBJ1-1	many	TRBD1	CASRQGQGASNTEAFF	TGTGCCAGCAGGCAGGGACAGGGGGCGTCGAACACTGAAGCTTTCTTT
TRBV30	TRBJ1-1	many	NA	CAWGRGAKRTEAFF	TGTGCCTGGGGAAGGGGGGCGAAACGCACTGAAGCTTTCTTT
TRBV5-1	TRBJ1-6	many	NA	CASSLVDPRQGSPLHF	TGCGCCAGCAGCTTGGTGGACCCTCGTCAGGGTTCACCCCTCCACTTT
TRBV12-3/TRBV12-4	TRBJ2-5	many	TRBD2	CASSLAGGRETQYF	TGTGCCAGCAGTCTAGCGGGAGGAAGGGAGACCCAGTACTTC
TRBV12-3/TRBV12-4	TRBJ2-3	many	NA	CASTNSGDTQYF	TGTGCCAGCACCAACTCGGGGGATACGCAGTATTTT
TRBV11-2	TRBJ2-3	many	TRBD1	CASSFGQGLADTQYF	TGTGCCAGCAGCTTTGGACAGGGTTTAGCAGATACGCAGTATTTT
TRBV6-2/TRBV6-3	TRBJ1-5	NA	TRBD1	CAISDATGGSGQPQHF	TGTGCCATCAGTGACGCCACAGGGGGTTCGGGGCAGCCCCAGCATTTT
TRBV19	TRBJ1-1	NA	NA	CASTPGGFGTEAFF	TGTGCCAGTACCCCTGGAGGGTTCGGCACTGAAGCTTTCTTT
TRBV5-4	TRBJ1-2	many	NA	CASRETDYGYTF	TGTGCCAGCAGAGAGACGGACTATGGCTACACCTTC
TRBV2	TRBJ1-1	many	NA	CASRMDGSPTEAFF	TGTGCCAGCAGGATGGACGGCTCCCCCACCGAAGCTTTCTTT
TRBV15	TRBJ2-6	NA	NA	CATSSVIGANVLTF	TGTGCCACCAGCAGCGTCATTGGGGCCAACGTCCTGACTTTC
TRBV14	TRBJ2-6	NA	TRBD1	CASSQVWTGGFAGANVLTF	TGTGCCAGCAGCCAAGTTTGGACAGGGGGTTTCGCTGGGGCCAACGTCCTGACTTTC
TRBV6-1	TRBJ2-7	NA	NA	CASSEEDGSYEQYF	TGTGCCAGCAGTGAAGAGGACGGCTCCTACGAGCAGTACTTC
TRBV10-2	TRBJ2-1	few	TRBD2	CASSEPLAGTINEQFF	TGCGCCAGCAGTGAGCCCCTAGCGGGGACCATCAATGAGCAGTTCTTC
TRBV28	TRBJ1-1	few	NA	CASVFGAGNTEAFF	TGTGCCAGCGTGTTTGGGGCAGGGAACACTGAAGCTTTCTTT
TRBV6-2/TRBV6-3	TRBJ1-2	NA	TRBD1	CASRKQGGDYGYTF	TGTGCCAGCAGGAAACAGGGGGGAGACTATGGCTACACCTTC
TRBV11-3	TRBJ2-5	many	NA	CASSLDILVYETQYF	TGTGCCAGCAGCTTAGACATCCTGGTGTATGAGACCCAGTACTTC
TRBV2	TRBJ2-2	many	NA	CASSDVPLPGELFF	TGTGCCAGCAGTGACGTCCCCCTCCCCGGGGAGCTGTTTTTT
TRBV4-2	TRBJ2-7	NA	TRBD1	CASSQRTGQPYEQYF	TGTGCCAGCAGCCAACGGACAGGGCAACCCTACGAGCAGTACTTC
TRBV7-2	TRBJ1-4	many	TRBD1	CASSSGQGTEKLFF	TGTGCCAGCAGCTCGGGACAGGGGACCGAAAAACTGTTTTTT
TRBV20-1	TRBJ2-2	NA	TRBD2	CSARGRGCGTGELFF	TGCAGTGCTAGAGGGCGGGGGTGCGGTACCGGGGAGCTGTTTTTT
TRBV7-9	TRBJ2-7	many	NA	CASSPLTGTLNYEQYF	TGTGCCAGCAGCCCCCTCACCGGGACACTGAACTACGAGCAGTACTTC
TRBV5-5	TRBJ2-1	many	TRBD1	CASSRTGRMDEQFF	TGTGCCAGCAGCCGGACAGGGAGGATGGATGAGCAGTTCTTC
TRBV9	TRBJ2-1	NA	TRBD1	CASSAGTGWGNEQFF	TGTGCCAGCAGCGCCGGGACAGGTTGGGGGAATGAGCAGTTCTTC
TRBV19	TRBJ1-5	many	NA	CASTTSQGSNQPQHF	TGTGCCAGCACCACCAGCCAGGGGAGCAATCAGCCCCAGCATTTT
TRBV3-1	TRBJ2-7	many	NA	CASSRRPEVGSYEQYF	TGTGCCAGCAGCCGAAGGCCTGAGGTGGGCTCCTACGAGCAGTACTTC
TRBV11-2	TRBJ2-2	many	NA	CASSLIPGPLVGELFF	TGTGCCAGCAGCTTAATCCCGGGACCTCTTGTCGGGGAGCTGTTTTTT
TRBV2	TRBJ2-1	many	TRBD2	CARTPLAGTRYNEQFF	TGTGCCAGGACACCCTTAGCGGGGACTCGATACAATGAGCAGTTCTTC
TRBV20-1	TRBJ1-1	many	NA	CSARDEGLNTEAFF	TGCAGTGCTAGAGATGAAGGGTTGAACACTGAAGCTTTCTTT
TRBV27	TRBJ2-1	many	NA	CASSLGAVAGLFF	TGTGCCAGCAGTTTGGGGGCGGTGGCGGGGCTGTTCTTC
TRBV9	TRBJ2-1	few	NA	CASSVGGGSGQFF	TGTGCCAGCAGCGTAGGAGGAGGTAGCGGGCAGTTCTTC
TRBV19	TRBJ2-4	few	NA	CASSTRTSNIQYF	TGTGCCAGTAGTACCAGGACCTCAAACATTCAGTACTTC
TRBV11-2	TRBJ2-1	many	NA	CASSLGFSYNEQFF	TGTGCCAGCAGCTTGGGGTTCTCCTACAATGAGCAGTTCTTC
TRBV7-9	TRBJ2-5	NA	TRBD2	CASSSAAWSGRAGETQYF	TGTGCCAGCAGCTCAGCCGCTTGGAGCGGGAGGGCCGGAGAGACCCAGTACTTC
TRBV7-2	TRBJ1-1	many	TRBD1	CASSYRGFGTEAFF	TGTGCCAGCAGTTACAGGGGCTTTGGCACTGAAGCTTTCTTT
TRBV19	TRBJ2-7	once	NA	CASSHGTPAGMEQYF	TGTGCCAGTAGTCATGGGACCCCCGCTGGGATGGAGCAGTACTTC
TRBV19	TRBJ1-1	many	NA	CASSPRWERPGNTEAFF	TGTGCCAGTAGCCCCCGGTGGGAAAGACCGGGAAACACTGAAGCTTTCTTT
TRBV12-3/TRBV12-4	TRBJ1-5	many	TRBD1	CASSFKRTGWDQPQHF	TGTGCCAGCAGTTTCAAACGGACAGGGTGGGATCAGCCCCAGCATTTT
TRBV5-1	TRBJ2-5	many	TRBD2	CASSLGVAGYQETQYF	TGCGCCAGCAGCTTGGGAGTAGCGGGGTACCAAGAGACCCAGTACTTC
TRBV4-2	TRBJ2-2	NA	NA	CASSPTWAGELFF	TGTGCCAGCAGCCCGACTTGGGCCGGGGAGCTGTTTTTT
TRBV27	TRBJ2-5	many	TRBD2	CASSRGTSGREETQYF	TGTGCCAGCAGCAGGGGGACTAGCGGGAGGGAAGAGACCCAGTACTTC
TRBV6-2/TRBV6-3	TRBJ1-2	many	NA	CASSWAYRDHGYTF	TGTGCCAGCAGTTGGGCCTACAGAGACCATGGCTACACCTTC
TRBV12-3/TRBV12-4	TRBJ2-7	NA	NA	CASSESTGEDEQYF	TGTGCCAGCAGTGAGTCTACAGGGGAGGACGAGCAGTACTTC
TRBV28	TRBJ2-1	many	TRBD2	CASRPQPSGGDEQFF	TGTGCCAGCAGGCCCCAGCCTAGCGGGGGGGATGAGCAGTTCTTC
TRBV6-2/TRBV6-3	TRBJ2-1	many	NA	CASSYFFFRRDIYNEQFF	TGTGCCAGCAGTTACTTTTTTTTTCGGCGGGACATATACAATGAGCAGTTCTTC
TRBV7-3	TRBJ2-2	few	NA	CASSSMMGFNTGELFF	TGTGCCAGCAGCTCTATGATGGGGTTTAACACCGGGGAGCTGTTTTTT
TRBV10-3	TRBJ2-2	NA	NA	CATSTVDTGELFF	TGTGCCACCAGTACAGTCGACACCGGGGAGCTGTTTTTT
TRBV2	TRBJ2-7	many	TRBD1	CASSWGQGAYEQYF	TGTGCCAGCAGTTGGGGACAGGGGGCCTACGAGCAGTACTTC
TRBV29-1	TRBJ1-2	many	NA	CSVRMGGYGYTF	TGCAGCGTTAGAATGGGGGGCTATGGCTACACCTTC
TRBV10-3	TRBJ1-5	NA	NA	CAISPTSNQPQHF	TGTGCCATCAGCCCGACGAGCAATCAGCCCCAGCATTTT
TRBV2	TRBJ1-1	NA	NA	CASRIRTENTEAFF	TGTGCCAGCAGGATTAGGACGGAGAACACTGAAGCTTTCTTT